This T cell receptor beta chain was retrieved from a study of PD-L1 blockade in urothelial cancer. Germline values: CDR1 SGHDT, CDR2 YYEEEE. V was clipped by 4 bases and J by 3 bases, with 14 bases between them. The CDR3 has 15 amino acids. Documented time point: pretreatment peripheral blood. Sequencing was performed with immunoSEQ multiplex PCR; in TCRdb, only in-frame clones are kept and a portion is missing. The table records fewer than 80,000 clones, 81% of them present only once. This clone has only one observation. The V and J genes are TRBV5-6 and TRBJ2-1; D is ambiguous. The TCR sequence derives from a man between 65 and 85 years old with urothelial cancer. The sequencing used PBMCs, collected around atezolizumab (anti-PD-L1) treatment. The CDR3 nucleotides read TGTGCCAGCAGCCTGGCAGGCACGTACTACAATGAGCAGTTCTTC. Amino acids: CASSLAGTYYNEQFF.